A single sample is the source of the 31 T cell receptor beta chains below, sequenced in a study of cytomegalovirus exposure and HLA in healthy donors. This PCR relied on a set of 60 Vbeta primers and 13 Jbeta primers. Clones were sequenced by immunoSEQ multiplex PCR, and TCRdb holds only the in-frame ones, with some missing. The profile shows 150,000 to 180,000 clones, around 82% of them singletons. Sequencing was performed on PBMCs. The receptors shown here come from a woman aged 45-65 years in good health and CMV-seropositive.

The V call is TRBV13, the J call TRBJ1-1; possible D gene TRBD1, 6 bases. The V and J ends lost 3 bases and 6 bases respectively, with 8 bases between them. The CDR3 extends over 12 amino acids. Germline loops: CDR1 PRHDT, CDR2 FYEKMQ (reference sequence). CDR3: CASSFTGPEAFF. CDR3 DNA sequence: TGTGCCAGCAGCTTTACAGGGCCTGAAGCTTTCTTT.

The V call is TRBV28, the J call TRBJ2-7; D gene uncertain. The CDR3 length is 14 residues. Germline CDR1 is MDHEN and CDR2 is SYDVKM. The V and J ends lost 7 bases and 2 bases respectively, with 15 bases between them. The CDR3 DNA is TGTGCCAGCATGGGCTCCGAGAACGCCTACGAGCAGTACTTC. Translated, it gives CASMGSENAYEQYF.

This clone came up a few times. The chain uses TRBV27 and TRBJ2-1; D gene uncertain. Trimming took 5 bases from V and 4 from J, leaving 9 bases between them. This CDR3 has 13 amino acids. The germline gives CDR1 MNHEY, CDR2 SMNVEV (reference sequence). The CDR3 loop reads CASSLDPYNEQFF. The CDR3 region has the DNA TGTGCCAGCAGTCTAGATCCTTACAATGAGCAGTTCTTC.

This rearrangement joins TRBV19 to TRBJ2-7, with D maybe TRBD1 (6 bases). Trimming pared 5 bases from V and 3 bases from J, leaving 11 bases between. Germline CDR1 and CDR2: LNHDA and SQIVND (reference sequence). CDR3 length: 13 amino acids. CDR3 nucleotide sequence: TGTGCCAGTAGTTTCAACAGGGACTACGAGCAGTACTTC. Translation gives CASSFNRDYEQYF.

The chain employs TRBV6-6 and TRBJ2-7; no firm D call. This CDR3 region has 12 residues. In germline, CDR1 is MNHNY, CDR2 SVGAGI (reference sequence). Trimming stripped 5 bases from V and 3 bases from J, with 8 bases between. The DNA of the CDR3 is TGTGCCAGCAGTCCCGTAGTCTACGAGCAGTACTTC. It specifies CASSPVVYEQYF.

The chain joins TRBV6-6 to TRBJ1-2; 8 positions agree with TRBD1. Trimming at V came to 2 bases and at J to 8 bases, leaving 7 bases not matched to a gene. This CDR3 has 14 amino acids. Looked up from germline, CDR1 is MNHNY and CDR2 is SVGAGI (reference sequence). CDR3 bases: TGTGCCAGCAGTTACAGGACAGGGCCTCAAGGCTACACCTTC. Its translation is CASSYRTGPQGYTF.

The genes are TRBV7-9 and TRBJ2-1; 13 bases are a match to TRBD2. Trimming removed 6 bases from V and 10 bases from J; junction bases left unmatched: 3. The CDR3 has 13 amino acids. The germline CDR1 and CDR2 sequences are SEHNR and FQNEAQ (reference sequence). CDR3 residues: CASSRLAGGEQFF. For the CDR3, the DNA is TGTGCCAGCAGTAGACTAGCGGGGGGCGAGCAGTTCTTC.

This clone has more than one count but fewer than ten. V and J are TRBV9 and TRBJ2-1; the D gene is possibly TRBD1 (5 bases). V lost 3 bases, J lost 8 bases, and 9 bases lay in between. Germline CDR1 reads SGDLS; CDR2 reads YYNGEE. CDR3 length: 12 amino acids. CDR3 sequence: CASSDNRYEQFF. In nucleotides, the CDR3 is TGTGCCAGCAGCGACAACAGGTATGAGCAGTTCTTC. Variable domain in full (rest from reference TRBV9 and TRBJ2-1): DSGVTQTPKHLITATGQRVTLRCSPRSGDLSVYWYQQSLDQGLQFLIQYYNGEERAKGNILERFSAQQFPDLHSELNLSSLELGDSALYFCASSDNRYEQFFGPGTRLTVL.

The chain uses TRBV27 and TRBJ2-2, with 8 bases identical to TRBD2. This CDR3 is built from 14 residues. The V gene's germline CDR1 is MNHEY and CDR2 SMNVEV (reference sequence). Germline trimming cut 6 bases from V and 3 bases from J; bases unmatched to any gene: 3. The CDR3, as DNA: TGTGCCAGCAGCCCGGGGGGGTACACCGGGGAGCTGTTTTTT. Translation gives CASSPGGYTGELFF.

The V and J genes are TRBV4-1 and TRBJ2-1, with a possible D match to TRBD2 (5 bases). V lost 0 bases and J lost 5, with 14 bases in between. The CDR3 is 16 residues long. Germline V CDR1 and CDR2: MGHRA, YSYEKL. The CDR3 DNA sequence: TGCGCCAGCAGCCAAGAAGTGAGGGCGAGGAACAATGAGCAGTTCTTC. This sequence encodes CASSQEVRARNNEQFF.

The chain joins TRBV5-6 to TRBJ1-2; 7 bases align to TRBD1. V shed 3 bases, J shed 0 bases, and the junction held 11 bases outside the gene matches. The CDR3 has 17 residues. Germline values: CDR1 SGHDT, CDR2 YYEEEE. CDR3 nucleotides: TGTGCCAGCAGCTCCCTCGGGCAGGGGGATACTAACTATGGCTACACCTTC. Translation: CASSSLGQGDTNYGYTF.

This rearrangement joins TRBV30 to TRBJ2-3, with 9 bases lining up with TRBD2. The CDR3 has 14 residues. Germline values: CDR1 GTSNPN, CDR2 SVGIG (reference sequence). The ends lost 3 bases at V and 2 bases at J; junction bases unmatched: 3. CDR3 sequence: CAWRSGGSTDTQYF. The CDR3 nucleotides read TGTGCCTGGAGGAGCGGGGGGTCCACAGATACGCAGTATTTT.

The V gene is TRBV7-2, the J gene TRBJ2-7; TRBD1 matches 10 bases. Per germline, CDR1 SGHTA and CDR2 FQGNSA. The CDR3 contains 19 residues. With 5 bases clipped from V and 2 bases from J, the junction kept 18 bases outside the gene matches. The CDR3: CASSLHSIGTGDRTYEQYF. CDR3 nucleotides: TGTGCCAGCAGCCTCCACTCTATCGGGACAGGGGACCGAACCTACGAGCAGTACTTC.

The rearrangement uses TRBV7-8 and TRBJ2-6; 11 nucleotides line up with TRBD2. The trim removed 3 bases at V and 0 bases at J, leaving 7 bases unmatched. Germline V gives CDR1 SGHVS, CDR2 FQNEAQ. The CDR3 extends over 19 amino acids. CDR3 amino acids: CASSFLTSGGTSGANVLTF. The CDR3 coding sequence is TGTGCCAGCAGCTTCCTTACTAGCGGGGGAACCTCTGGGGCCAACGTCCTGACTTTC.

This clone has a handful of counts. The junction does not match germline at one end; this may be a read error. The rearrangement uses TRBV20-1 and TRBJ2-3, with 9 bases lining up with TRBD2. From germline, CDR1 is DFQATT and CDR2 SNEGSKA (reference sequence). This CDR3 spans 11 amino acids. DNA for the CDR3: TGCAGTGTTTTTAGCGGGGGAGTCATATTCTTT. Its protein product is CSVFSGGVIFF.

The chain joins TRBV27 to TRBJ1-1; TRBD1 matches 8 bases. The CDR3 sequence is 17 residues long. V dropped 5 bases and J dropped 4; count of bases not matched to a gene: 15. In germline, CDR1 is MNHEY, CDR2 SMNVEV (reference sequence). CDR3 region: CASSAGIGQGWGTEAFF. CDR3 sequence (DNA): TGTGCCAGCAGTGCAGGAATCGGACAGGGCTGGGGCACTGAAGCTTTCTTT.

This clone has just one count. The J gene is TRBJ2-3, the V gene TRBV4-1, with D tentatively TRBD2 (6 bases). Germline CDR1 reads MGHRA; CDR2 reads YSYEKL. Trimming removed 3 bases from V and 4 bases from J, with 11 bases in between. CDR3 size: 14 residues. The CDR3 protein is CASSHATSPDTQYF. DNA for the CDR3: TGCGCCAGCAGCCACGCCACTAGCCCAGATACGCAGTATTTT.

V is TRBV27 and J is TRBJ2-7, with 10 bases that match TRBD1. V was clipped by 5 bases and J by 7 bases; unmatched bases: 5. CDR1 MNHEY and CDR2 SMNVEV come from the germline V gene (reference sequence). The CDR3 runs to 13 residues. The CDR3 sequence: CASSRQGAREQYF. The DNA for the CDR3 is TGTGCCAGCAGTCGACAGGGGGCGCGAGAGCAGTACTTC.

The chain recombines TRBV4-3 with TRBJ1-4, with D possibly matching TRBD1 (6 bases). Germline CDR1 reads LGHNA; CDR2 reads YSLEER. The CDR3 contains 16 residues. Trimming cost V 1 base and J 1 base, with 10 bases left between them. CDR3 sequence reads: CASSQVKGGTNEKLFF. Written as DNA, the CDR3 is TGCGCCAGCAGCCAAGTAAAAGGGGGAACTAATGAAAAACTGTTTTTT.

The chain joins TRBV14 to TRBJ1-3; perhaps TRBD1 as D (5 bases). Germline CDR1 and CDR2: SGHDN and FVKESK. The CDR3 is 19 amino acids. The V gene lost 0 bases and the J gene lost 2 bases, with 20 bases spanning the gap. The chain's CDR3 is CASSQEPRTQPSTGNTIYF. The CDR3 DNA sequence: TGTGCCAGCAGCCAAGAGCCCCGGACACAACCTTCCACTGGAAACACCATATATTTT.

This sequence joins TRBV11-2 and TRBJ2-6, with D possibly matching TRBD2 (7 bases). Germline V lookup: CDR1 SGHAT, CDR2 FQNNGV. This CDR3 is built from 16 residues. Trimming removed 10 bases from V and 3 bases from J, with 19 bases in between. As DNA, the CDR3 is TGTGCCATGGGGGGGCAGGGAGGGATTGGGGCCAACGTCCTGACTTTC. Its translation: CAMGGQGGIGANVLTF.

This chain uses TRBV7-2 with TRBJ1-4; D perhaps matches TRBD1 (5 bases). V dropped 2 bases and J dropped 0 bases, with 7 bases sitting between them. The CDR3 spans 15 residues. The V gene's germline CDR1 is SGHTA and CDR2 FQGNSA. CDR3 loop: CASSLRGSTNEKLFF. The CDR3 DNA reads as TGTGCCAGCAGCTTACGGGGGTCAACTAATGAAAAACTGTTTTTT.

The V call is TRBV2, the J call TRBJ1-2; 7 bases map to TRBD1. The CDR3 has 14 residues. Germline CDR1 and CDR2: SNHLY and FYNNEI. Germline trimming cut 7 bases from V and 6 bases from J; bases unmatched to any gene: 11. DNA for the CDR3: TGTGCCAGCACCGGTTCAGGGGGTCGCCATGGCTACACCTTC. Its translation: CASTGSGGRHGYTF.

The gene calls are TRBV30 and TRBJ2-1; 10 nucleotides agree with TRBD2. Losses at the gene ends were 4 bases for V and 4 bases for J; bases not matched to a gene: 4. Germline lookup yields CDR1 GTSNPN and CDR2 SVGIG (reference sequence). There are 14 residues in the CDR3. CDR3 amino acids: CAWTPSGGYNEQFF. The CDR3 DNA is TGTGCCTGGACCCCTAGCGGGGGTTACAATGAGCAGTTCTTC.

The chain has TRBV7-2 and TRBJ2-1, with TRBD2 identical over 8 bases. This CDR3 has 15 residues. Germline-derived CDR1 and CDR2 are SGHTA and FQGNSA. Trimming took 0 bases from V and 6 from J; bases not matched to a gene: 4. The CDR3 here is CASSLAGTRSNEQFF. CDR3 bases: TGTGCCAGCAGCTTAGCCGGGACTAGATCCAATGAGCAGTTCTTC.

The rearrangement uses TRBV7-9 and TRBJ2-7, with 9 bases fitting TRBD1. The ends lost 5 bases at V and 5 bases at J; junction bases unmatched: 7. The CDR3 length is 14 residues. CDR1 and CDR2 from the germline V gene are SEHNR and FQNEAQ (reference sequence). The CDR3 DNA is TGTGCCAGCAGCCCTGGGACAGGGAGGGACGAGCAGTACTTC. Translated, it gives CASSPGTGRDEQYF.

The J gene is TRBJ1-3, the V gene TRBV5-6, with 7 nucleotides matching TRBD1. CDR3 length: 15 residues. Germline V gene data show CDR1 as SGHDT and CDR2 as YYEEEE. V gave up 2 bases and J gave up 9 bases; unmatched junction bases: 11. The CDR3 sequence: CASSLGQVLEGTIYF. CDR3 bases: TGTGCCAGCAGCTTAGGACAGGTCCTAGAGGGCACCATATATTTT.

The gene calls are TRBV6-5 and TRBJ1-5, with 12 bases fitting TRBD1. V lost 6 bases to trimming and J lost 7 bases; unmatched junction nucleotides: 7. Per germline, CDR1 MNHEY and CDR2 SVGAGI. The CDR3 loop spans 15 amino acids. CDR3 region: CASSPGTGGGQPQHF. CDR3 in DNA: TGTGCCAGCAGCCCCGGGACAGGGGGCGGGCAGCCCCAGCATTTT.

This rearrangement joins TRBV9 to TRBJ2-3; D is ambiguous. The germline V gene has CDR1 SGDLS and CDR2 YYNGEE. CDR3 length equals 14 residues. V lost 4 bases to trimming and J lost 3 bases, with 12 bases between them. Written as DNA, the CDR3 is TGTGCCAGCAGCCCCCGACTTTTGACAGATACGCAGTATTTT. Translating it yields CASSPRLLTDTQYF.

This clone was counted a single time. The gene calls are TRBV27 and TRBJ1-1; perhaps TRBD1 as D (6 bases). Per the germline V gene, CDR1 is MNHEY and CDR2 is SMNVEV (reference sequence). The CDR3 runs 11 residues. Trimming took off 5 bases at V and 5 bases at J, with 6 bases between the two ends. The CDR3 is CASSQGTEAFF. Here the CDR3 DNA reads TGTGCCAGCAGTCAGGGGACTGAAGCTTTCTTT.

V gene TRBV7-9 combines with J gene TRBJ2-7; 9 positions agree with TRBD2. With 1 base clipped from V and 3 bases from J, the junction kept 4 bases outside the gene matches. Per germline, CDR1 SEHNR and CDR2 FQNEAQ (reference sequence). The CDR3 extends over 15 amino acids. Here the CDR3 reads CASSLGASGVYEQYF. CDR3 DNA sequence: TGTGCCAGCAGCTTAGGGGCTAGCGGGGTCTACGAGCAGTACTTC.